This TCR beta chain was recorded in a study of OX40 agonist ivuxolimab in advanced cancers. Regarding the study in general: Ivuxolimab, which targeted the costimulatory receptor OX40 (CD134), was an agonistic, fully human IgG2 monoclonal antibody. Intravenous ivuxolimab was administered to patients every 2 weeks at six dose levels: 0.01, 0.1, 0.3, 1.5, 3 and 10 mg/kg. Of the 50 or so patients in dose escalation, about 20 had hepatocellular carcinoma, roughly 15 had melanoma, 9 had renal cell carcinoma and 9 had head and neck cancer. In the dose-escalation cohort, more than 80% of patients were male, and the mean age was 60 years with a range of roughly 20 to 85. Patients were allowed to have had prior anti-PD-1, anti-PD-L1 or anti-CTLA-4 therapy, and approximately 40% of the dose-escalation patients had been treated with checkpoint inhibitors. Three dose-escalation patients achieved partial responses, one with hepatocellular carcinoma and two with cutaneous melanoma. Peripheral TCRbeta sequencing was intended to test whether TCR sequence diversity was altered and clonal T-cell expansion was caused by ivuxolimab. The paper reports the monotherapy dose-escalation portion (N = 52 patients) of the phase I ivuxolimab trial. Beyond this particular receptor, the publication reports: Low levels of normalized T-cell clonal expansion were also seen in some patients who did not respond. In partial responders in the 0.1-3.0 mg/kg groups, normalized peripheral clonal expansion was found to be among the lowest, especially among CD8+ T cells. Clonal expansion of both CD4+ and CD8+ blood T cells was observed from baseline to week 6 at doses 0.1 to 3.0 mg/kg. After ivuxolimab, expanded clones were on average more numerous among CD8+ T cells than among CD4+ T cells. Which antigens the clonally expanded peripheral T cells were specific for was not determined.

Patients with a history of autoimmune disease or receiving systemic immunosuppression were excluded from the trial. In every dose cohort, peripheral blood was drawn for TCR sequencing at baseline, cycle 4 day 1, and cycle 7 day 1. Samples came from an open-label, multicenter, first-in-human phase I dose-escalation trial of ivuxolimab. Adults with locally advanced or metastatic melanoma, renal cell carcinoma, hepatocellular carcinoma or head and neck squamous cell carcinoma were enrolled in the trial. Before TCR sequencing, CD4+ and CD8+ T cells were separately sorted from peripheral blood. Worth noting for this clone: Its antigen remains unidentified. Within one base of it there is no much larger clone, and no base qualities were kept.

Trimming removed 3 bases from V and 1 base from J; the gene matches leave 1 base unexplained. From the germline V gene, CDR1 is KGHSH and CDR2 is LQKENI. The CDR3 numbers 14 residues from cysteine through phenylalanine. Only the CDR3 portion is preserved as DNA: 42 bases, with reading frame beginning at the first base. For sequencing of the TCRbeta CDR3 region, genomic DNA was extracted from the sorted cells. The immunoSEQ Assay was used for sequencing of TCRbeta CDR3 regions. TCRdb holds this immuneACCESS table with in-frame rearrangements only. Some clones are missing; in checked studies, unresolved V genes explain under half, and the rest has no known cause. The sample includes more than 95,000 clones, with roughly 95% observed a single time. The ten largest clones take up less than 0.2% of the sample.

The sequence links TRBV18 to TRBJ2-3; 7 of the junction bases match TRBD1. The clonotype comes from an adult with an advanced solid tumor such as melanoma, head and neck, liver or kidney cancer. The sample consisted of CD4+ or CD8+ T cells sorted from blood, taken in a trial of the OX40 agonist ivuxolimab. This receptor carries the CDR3 CASSPTGGTDTQYF. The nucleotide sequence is TGTGCCAGCTCACCTACAGGGGGCACAGATACGCAGTATTTT.